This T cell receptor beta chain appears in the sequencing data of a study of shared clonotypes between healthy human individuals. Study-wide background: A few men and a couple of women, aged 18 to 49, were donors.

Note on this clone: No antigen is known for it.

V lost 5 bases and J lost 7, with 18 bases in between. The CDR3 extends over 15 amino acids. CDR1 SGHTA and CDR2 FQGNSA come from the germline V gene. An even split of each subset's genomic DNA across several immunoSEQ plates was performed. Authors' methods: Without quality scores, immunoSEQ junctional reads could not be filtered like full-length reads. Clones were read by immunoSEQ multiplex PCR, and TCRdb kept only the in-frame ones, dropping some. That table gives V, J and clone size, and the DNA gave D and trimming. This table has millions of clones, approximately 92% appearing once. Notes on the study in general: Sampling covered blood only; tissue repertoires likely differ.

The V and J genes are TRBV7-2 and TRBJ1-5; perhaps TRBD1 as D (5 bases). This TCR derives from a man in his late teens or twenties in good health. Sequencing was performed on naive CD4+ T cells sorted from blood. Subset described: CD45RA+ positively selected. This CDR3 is CASSPGPAGKQPQHF. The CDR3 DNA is TGTGCCAGCAGCCCCGGCCCAGCAGGGAAGCAGCCCCAGCATTTT.